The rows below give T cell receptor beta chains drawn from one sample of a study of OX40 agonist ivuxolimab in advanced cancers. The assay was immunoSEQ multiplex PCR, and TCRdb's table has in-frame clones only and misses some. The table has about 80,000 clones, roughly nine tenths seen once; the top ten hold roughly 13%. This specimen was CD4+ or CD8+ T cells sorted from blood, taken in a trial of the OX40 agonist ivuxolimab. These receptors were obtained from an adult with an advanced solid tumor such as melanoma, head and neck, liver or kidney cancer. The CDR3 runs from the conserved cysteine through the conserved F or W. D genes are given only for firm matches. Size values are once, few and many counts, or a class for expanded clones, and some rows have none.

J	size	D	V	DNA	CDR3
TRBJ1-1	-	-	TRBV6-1	TGTGCCAGCAGTGAATATGGGGGCCAGCTTTCTCGTTTTAACACTGAAGCTTTCTTT	CASSEYGGQLSRFNTEAFF
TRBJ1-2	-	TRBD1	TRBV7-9	TGTGCCAGCAGCTTATCAGGGGGGAGTTTGAGGTATGGCTACACCTTC	CASSLSGGSLRYGYTF
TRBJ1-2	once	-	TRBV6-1	TGTGCCAGCAGCGGTACCGAAGCTAACTATGGCTACACCTTC	CASSGTEANYGYTF
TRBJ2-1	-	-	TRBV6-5	TGTGCCAGCAGTTATCGAACTGGCGGGCCCTACAATGAGCAGTTCTTC	CASSYRTGGPYNEQFF
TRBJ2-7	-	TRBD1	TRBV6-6	TGTGCCAGCAGTTACCTCGGGGACAGGGAAACCTACGAGCAGTACTTC	CASSYLGDRETYEQYF
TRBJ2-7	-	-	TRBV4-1	TGCGCCAGCAGCCAACGGGTCGAGGTGATGGTGGAGCAGTACTTC	CASSQRVEVMVEQYF
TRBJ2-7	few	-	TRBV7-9	TGTGCCAGCAGCTTAGGGAGAGGGATCGCCGAGCAGTACTTC	CASSLGRGIAEQYF
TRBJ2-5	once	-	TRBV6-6	TGTGCCAGCAGTTACGCAGGCCAGGGAGAGACCCAGTACTTC	CASSYAGQGETQYF
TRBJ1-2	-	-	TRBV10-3	TGTGCCATCAGTGCGGGAGAAGGCTACACCTTC	CAISAGEGYTF
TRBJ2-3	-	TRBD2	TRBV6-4	TGTGCCAGCAGAGCACTAGCGGGAGACACAGATACGCAGTATTTT	CASRALAGDTDTQYF
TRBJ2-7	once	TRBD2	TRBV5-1	TGCGCCAGCAGCTTTAGCGGGAGCGACCTCTCCTACGAGCAGTACTTC	CASSFSGSDLSYEQYF
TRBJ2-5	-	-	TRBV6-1	TGTGCCAGCAGAGCAGGCTGGGGAGAGACCCAGTACTTC	CASRAGWGETQYF
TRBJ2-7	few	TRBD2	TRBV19	TGTGCCAGTTCGCGGCTAGCGGGGACCGAGCAGTACTTC	CASSRLAGTEQYF
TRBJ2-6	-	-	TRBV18	TGTGCCAGCTCACCGGGCGCCAGCTCTGGGGCCAACGTCCTGACTTTC	CASSPGASSGANVLTF
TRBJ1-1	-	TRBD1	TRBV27	TGTGCCAGCACGGGACAGGGGTGGACTGAAGCTTTCTTT	CASTGQGWTEAFF
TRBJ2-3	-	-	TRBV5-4	TGTGCCAGCGGGAAGCCGGCGGATACGCAGTATTTT	CASGKPADTQYF
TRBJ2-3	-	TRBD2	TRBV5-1	TGCGCCAGCAGCTTACTAGCGGGAGTCGGCACAGATACGCAGTATTTT	CASSLLAGVGTDTQYF
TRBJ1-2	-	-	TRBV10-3	TGTGCCATCAGTGAGAACGGGGGGATTGGCTACACCTTC	CAISENGGIGYTF
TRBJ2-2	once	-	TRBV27	TGTGCCAGCAGTTCTATCACCGGGGAGCTGTTTTTT	CASSSITGELFF
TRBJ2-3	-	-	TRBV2	TGTGCCAGCAAGCCCGTAAGCACAGATACGCAGTATTTT	CASKPVSTDTQYF
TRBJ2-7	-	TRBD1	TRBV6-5	TGTGCCAGCAGTTACTCTGCGGGACAGGGGTACGAGCAGTACTTC	CASSYSAGQGYEQYF